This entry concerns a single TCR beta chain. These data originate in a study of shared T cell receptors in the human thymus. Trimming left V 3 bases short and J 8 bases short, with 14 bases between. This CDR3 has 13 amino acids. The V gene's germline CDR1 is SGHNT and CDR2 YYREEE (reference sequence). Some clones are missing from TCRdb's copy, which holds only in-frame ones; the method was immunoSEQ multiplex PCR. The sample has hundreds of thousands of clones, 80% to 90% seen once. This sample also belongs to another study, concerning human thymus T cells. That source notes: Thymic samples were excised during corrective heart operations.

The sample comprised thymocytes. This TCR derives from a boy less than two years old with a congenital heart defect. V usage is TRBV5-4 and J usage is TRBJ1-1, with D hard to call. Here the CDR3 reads CASSWELSSEAFF. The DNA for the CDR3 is TGTGCCAGCAGCTGGGAGTTAAGCTCGGAAGCTTTCTTT.